This TCR beta chain was found in a study of cytomegalovirus exposure and HLA in healthy donors. Turning to the study itself: Some 200 million T cells yielded some 120 million unique TCR beta sequences in earlier analysis. General study points: A list of more than 150 TCR beta chains associated with cytomegalovirus was given. Sequencing depth roughly uniform across donors was assumed in presence/absence analyses.

Every donor was a healthy person donating bone marrow. Trimming stripped 5 bases from V and 3 bases from J, with 11 bases between. This CDR3 comprises 13 residues. The germline gives CDR1 SGHNT, CDR2 YENEEA. This clone was recorded a few times. Its antigen remains unidentified. Primers for the PCR totalled 60 Vbeta and 13 Jbeta. The assay was immunoSEQ multiplex PCR, and TCRdb's table has in-frame clones only and misses some. The repertoire includes about 160,000 clones, about 75% of them detected once, and approximately 0.89% sits in the top ten. V usage is TRBV11-3 and J usage is TRBJ2-7; D ambiguous. Sequencing was carried out using PBMCs. This TCR was recovered from a woman between 45 and 65 years old in good health and CMV-seropositive. Written as DNA, the CDR3 is TGTGCCAGCAGCCAGTTCGCCAACTACGAGCAGTACTTC. Its protein product is CASSQFANYEQYF.